These 16 T cell receptor beta chains originate from one sample sequenced in a study of T cells after yellow fever vaccination (dated by TCRdb to about 2019). Explained via the paper, the treatment or condition label denotes: live attenuated yellow fever vaccine strain. Libraries were built with 5' RACE. Sequencer: Illumina NovaSeq 6000. The public reads were run again by TCRdb, first through fastp at Q25 and then through MiXCR, and only productive beta chains were kept. CDR3 protein duplicates are merged, each entry listing the most common genes and DNA. The sample table records hundreds of thousands of distinct CDR3 sequences; around 13% of these occur just once. In total, the top ten clones hold 3.2% of the sample. The starting material was CD4+ T cells sorted from PBMCs, obtained 15 days after the yellow fever booster vaccination. The source is a man younger than 35 who received the YFV17D yellow fever vaccine.

The V and J genes are TRBV7-2 and TRBJ2-4, with TRBD2 identical over 11 bases. The J segment lost 3 bases and the V segment lost 1 base, leaving 17 bases of the junction unmatched. The CDR3 loop spans 21 amino acids. The germline V gene has CDR1 SGHTA and CDR2 FQGNSA. CDR3 sequence: CASSLGSLRLAGFPGKNIQYF. The CDR3 DNA follows: TGTGCCAGCAGCTTAGGATCATTGCGACTAGCGGGGTTCCCCGGCAAAAACATTCAGTACTTC.

There are many counts of this clonotype. V gene TRBV6-5 combines with J gene TRBJ2-3; D is perhaps TRBD2 (7 bases). The V end was cut by 4 bases, the J end by 9 bases, with 14 bases between. There are 13 residues in the CDR3. Germline V lookup: CDR1 MNHEY, CDR2 SVGAGI. The CDR3 here is CASSSPGGSTQYF. Written as DNA, the CDR3 is TGTGCCAGCAGTTCGCCGGGGGGCTCAACGCAGTATTTT.

V usage is TRBV6-1 and J usage is TRBJ1-6; D is unresolved. The V gene lost 6 bases and the J gene lost 9 bases, with 18 bases spanning the gap. Germline V gives CDR1 MNHNS, CDR2 SASEGT. The CDR3 runs 15 residues. The CDR3 sequence: CASSLVGGTRSPLHF. CDR3 nucleotides: TGTGCCAGCAGCCTTGTGGGAGGCACCCGTTCACCCCTCCACTTT.

The V gene is TRBV4-1, the J gene TRBJ1-6, with no clear D. Germline CDR1 MGHRA, CDR2 YSYEKL. V lost 2 bases and J 8 bases, leaving 13 bases between the germline ends. There are 15 residues in the CDR3. In DNA form, the CDR3 reads TGCGCCAGCAGCCAATATCGGGAAACGGATTCACCCCTCCACTTT. It codes for CASSQYRETDSPLHF.

The chain combines TRBV9 with TRBJ2-3; D is possibly TRBD1 or TRBD2 (5 bases each). The CDR3 is 13 amino acids. Germline V CDR1 and CDR2: SGDLS, YYNGEE. Trimming shortened V by 2 bases and J by 7 bases, and 11 bases separated the two germline ends. This chain's CDR3 is CASSVGAANTQYF. In DNA form, the CDR3 reads TGTGCCAGCAGCGTCGGGGCAGCAAATACGCAGTATTTT.

This clonotype was detected only a few times. The chain uses TRBV7-2 and TRBJ1-2, with D perhaps TRBD1 (5 bases). CDR3 length: 14 amino acids. Germline V gene data show CDR1 as SGHTA and CDR2 as FQGNSA. Trimming removed 1 base at V and 3 bases at J, with 9 bases between. CDR3 loop: CASSLGQRDYGYTF. The CDR3 bases are TGTGCCAGCAGCTTAGGACAGAGGGACTATGGCTACACCTTC. The whole variable domain, remainder taken from reference TRBV7-2 and TRBJ1-2, is GAGVSQSPSNKVTEKGKDVELRCDPISGHTALYWYRQSLGQGLEFLIYFQGNSAPDKSGLPSDRFSAERTGGSVSTLTIQRTQQEDSAVYLCASSLGQRDYGYTFGSGTRLTVV.

V gene TRBV5-6 combines with J gene TRBJ2-1; 8 nucleotides match TRBD1. The trim removed 3 bases at V and 4 bases at J, leaving 9 bases unmatched. CDR1 and CDR2 from the germline V gene are SGHDT and YYEEEE. The CDR3 loop spans 16 amino acids. The CDR3 sequence is CASSSLGQGFYNEQFF. In nucleotides, the CDR3 is TGTGCCAGCAGCTCCCTCGGACAGGGCTTTTACAATGAGCAGTTCTTC.

This clonotype was seen ten or more times. J is TRBJ2-3 and V is TRBV6-5; D is perhaps TRBD1 (5 bases). The CDR3 runs to 16 residues. Germline loops: CDR1 MNHEY, CDR2 SVGAGI. Trimming pared 2 bases from V and 1 base from J, leaving 13 bases between. The CDR3 protein is CASSYGQGQGTDTQYF. The CDR3 nucleotides are TGTGCCAGCAGTTACGGGCAGGGCCAAGGCACAGATACGCAGTATTTT.

This clonotype was recorded a few times. The genes are TRBV6-5 and TRBJ2-7, with D possibly being TRBD1 (6 bases). CDR1 and CDR2 (germline): MNHEY, SVGAGI. V lost 6 bases and J 1 base, leaving 13 bases between the germline ends. The CDR3 runs 14 residues. CDR3 amino acids: CASRRDIKSYEQYF. As DNA, the CDR3 is TGTGCCAGCAGAAGGGACATTAAGTCCTACGAGCAGTACTTC.

V is TRBV5-1 and J is TRBJ2-5; TRBD1 is a possible D gene (5 bases). The CDR3 is 15 amino acids. V lost 4 bases to trimming and J lost 5 bases, with 18 bases between them. Germline-derived CDR1 and CDR2 are SGHRS and YFSETQ. The CDR3 loop reads CASSGPGQVKETQYF. CDR3 coding DNA: TGCGCCAGCAGCGGACCTGGACAAGTCAAGGAGACCCAGTACTTC.

The chain couples TRBV12-3 or TRBV12-4 to TRBJ1-2; 7 nucleotides match TRBD1. V trimming: 4 bases; J trimming: 8 bases; junction bases outside the gene matches: 10. The CDR3 is 14 amino acids. CDR3: CASSSNDRVGGYTF. For the CDR3, the DNA is TGTGCCAGCAGTTCCAACGACAGGGTGGGAGGCTACACCTTC.

V and J are TRBV5-4 and TRBJ2-2; no reliable D call. Trimming left V 4 bases short and J 5 bases short, with 15 bases between. The CDR3 is 15 amino acids. Germline lookup yields CDR1 SGHNT and CDR2 YYREEE (reference sequence). As DNA, the CDR3 is TGTGCCAGCAGCCCTGATTGGACCGGGACCGGGGAGCTGTTTTTT. As protein: CASSPDWTGTGELFF.

The chain links TRBV6-2 or TRBV6-3 to TRBJ2-7; no definite D call. This CDR3 is built from 13 residues. V lost 5 bases and J 3 bases, leaving 11 bases between the germline ends. Germline V gene lookup returns CDR1 MNHEY and CDR2 SVGEGT. The DNA of the CDR3 is TGTGCCAGCAGTGACGGAAACTACTACGAGCAGTACGTC. Protein product: CASSDGNYYEQYV.

This clonotype has at least ten counts. Without the conserved terminal phenylalanine or tryptophan, this CDR3 likely stems from a read error. The DNA is left out, because the CDR3 cannot be placed on it with certainty; the CDR3 is given as TCRdb lists it. The rearrangement joins TRBV27 to TRBJ2-7; whether TRBD1, the table's D call, matches the DNA was not checked. A total of 12 residues make up the CDR3, ends included. CDR1 is MNHEY, CDR2 SMNVEV, per germline (reference sequence). The CDR3 spells CASSTGGTGLSL.

This clonotype was detected ten times or more. V and J are TRBV11-2 and TRBJ1-1, with D possibly TRBD1 on 6 matching bases. The length of the CDR3 is 14 residues. Germline V CDR1 and CDR2: SGHAT, FQNNGV. V shed 2 bases and J shed 5 bases, with 12 bases lying between them. In DNA form, the CDR3 reads TGTGCCAGCAGCTTAACAGGGAGGGGGACTGAAGCTTTCTTT. This codes for CASSLTGRGTEAFF.

The V call is TRBV7-2, the J call TRBJ2-2; D possibly corresponds to TRBD2 (6 bases). This CDR3 is built from 16 residues. The V end was cut by 4 bases, the J end by 0 bases, with 12 bases between. Germline-derived CDR1 and CDR2 are SGHTA and FQGNSA. CDR3 DNA sequence: TGTGCCAGCAGCTCCATTGGCGGGGCGAACACCGGGGAGCTGTTTTTT. Translation gives CASSSIGGANTGELFF. The full variable domain, in which reference TRBV7-2 and TRBJ2-2 provide the parts outside the CDR3, is GAGVSQSPSNKVTEKGKDVELRCDPISGHTALYWYRQSLGQGLEFLIYFQGNSAPDKSGLPSDRFSAERTGGSVSTLTIQRTQQEDSAVYLCASSSIGGANTGELFFGEGSRLTVL.